Listed here are 8 T cell receptor beta chains from one sample, sequenced in a study of blood T cell repertoires in COVID-19. Sequenced by immunoSEQ multiplex PCR; TCRdb stores in-frame clones only, minus some. The data show a few hundred thousand clones, with 70% to 90% seen just once and 3% held by the top ten. Sequences were obtained from peripheral blood. The receptors shown here come from a woman under 40 with COVID-19, enrolled during active disease.

The J gene is TRBJ1-2, the V gene TRBV24-1; 8 nucleotides align to TRBD1. CDR1 and CDR2 from the germline V gene are KGHDR and SFDVKD. After removal of 7 bases from V and 0 bases from J, the junction contained 9 bases not matched to a gene. The CDR3 loop spans 16 amino acids. The DNA of the CDR3 is TGTGCCACCAGGGACGACAGGGGCCTAGCTAACTATGGCTACACCTTC. Its protein is CATRDDRGLANYGYTF.

The J gene is TRBJ2-3, the V gene TRBV12-5; D may be TRBD1 (6 bases). Germline V gene data show CDR1 as LGHNT and CDR2 as FRNRAP. Deletions cut 10 bases from V and 3 bases from J, with 11 bases between. The CDR3 runs 12 residues. Written as DNA, the CDR3 is TGTGCTACTCTCCAGGGGACAGATACGCAGTATTTT. As protein: CATLQGTDTQYF.

CDR3 bases: TGTGCCAGCAGCCCCGCCCGACGGATACCCGCGGGGAATGAAAAACTGTTTTTT. This sequence encodes CASSPARRIPAGNEKLFF. The chain links TRBV7-9 to TRBJ1-4; D is unclear. V was pared by 5 bases and J by 5 bases, with 24 bases between. Germline V lookup: CDR1 SEHNR, CDR2 FQNEAQ (reference sequence). The CDR3 is 18 residues long.

The chain links TRBV11-2 to TRBJ1-1; TRBD1 matches at 7 bases. This CDR3 has 15 amino acids. Trimming took 4 bases from V and 3 from J; bases not matched to a gene: 8. The germline gives CDR1 SGHAT, CDR2 FQNNGV. CDR3 DNA sequence: TGTGCCAGCAGCTCACCCTCCGACAGGGACACTGAAGCTTTCTTT. Translating gives CASSSPSDRDTEAFF.

The chain couples TRBV6-5 to TRBJ2-1, with D possibly TRBD2 on 5 matching bases. CDR1 is MNHEY and CDR2 is SVGAGI in the germline V gene. The CDR3 length is 14 residues. Trimming took off 6 bases at V and 6 bases at J, with 15 bases between the two ends. The CDR3 nucleotides are TGTGCCAGCAGGCGGGCTGTCCGAGCCAATGAGCAGTTCTTC. This sequence encodes CASRRAVRANEQFF.

The chain combines TRBV6-6 with TRBJ1-1; D is undetermined. This CDR3 is built from 14 residues. Per the germline V gene, CDR1 is MNHNY and CDR2 is SVGAGI (reference sequence). Trimming cost V 2 bases and J 0 bases, with 7 bases left between them. The chain's CDR3 is CASSYEVLNTEAFF. The CDR3 DNA sequence: TGTGCCAGCAGTTACGAGGTCTTGAACACTGAAGCTTTCTTT.

The chain employs TRBV11-3 and TRBJ2-2; D gene uncertain. In germline, CDR1 is SGHNT, CDR2 YENEEA. The V end lost 1 base, the J end lost 5 bases, and 5 bases lay between the germline ends. The CDR3 is made up of 13 amino acids. This CDR3 is CASSLVSTGELFF. CDR3 bases: TGTGCCAGCAGCTTAGTCTCTACCGGGGAGCTGTTTTTT.

The genes are TRBV6-5 and TRBJ1-2; 10 positions agree with TRBD1. Trimming cost V 6 bases and J 8 bases; bases outside gene matches: 3. This CDR3 spans 12 amino acids. Per the germline V gene, CDR1 is MNHEY and CDR2 is SVGAGI. This chain's CDR3 is CASSLDRGGYTF. Here the CDR3 DNA reads TGTGCCAGCAGCTTGGACAGGGGGGGCTACACCTTC.